These 8 T cell receptor beta chains were sequenced from one sample in a study of blood T cell repertoires in COVID-19. TCRdb's table, derived via immunoSEQ multiplex PCR, lists solely in-frame clones and lacks some. The table has over 60,000 clones, more than 90% seen once. The sample taken for sequencing was peripheral blood. The source of these receptors is a woman older than 75 with active or convalescent COVID-19.

The chain recombines TRBV6-5 with TRBJ1-1; 10 nucleotides align to TRBD1. Germline CDR1 is MNHEY and CDR2 is SVGAGI. The CDR3 runs to 15 residues. With V trimmed by 7 bases and J by 2 bases, 7 bases remained unmatched. Written as DNA, the CDR3 is TGTGCCAGCACTCGGACAGGGGGTAGAAACACTGAAGCTTTCTTT. Its translation is CASTRTGGRNTEAFF.

The rearrangement links TRBV5-8 to TRBJ1-2, with TRBD1 matching 8 bases. From germline, CDR1 is SGHTS and CDR2 YDEGEE. With 3 bases clipped from V and 3 bases from J, the junction kept 10 bases outside the gene matches. The CDR3 consists of 16 residues. CDR3 sequence reads: CASSSPRTGFDYGYTF. For the CDR3, the DNA is TGTGCCAGCAGCTCTCCCCGGACAGGGTTTGACTATGGCTACACCTTC. Based on the CDR3 plus reference TRBV5-8 and TRBJ1-2, the full variable domain is EAGVTQSPTHLIKTRGQQATLRCSPISGHTSVYWYQQALGLGLQFLLWYDEGEERNRGNFPPRFSGRQFPNYSSELNVNALELEDSALYLCASSSPRTGFDYGYTFGSGTRLTVV.

The rearrangement links TRBV9 to TRBJ1-6; 7 bases map to TRBD1. Germline V gene lookup returns CDR1 SGDLS and CDR2 YYNGEE. The J segment lost 7 bases and the V segment lost 0 bases, leaving 4 bases of the junction unmatched. This CDR3 spans 15 amino acids. CDR3 coding DNA: TGTGCCAGCAGCGTAGACCGGGACAGCAATTCACCCCTCCACTTT. Translating it yields CASSVDRDSNSPLHF.

The genes are TRBV27 and TRBJ1-1; 8 positions agree with TRBD1. With V trimmed by 3 bases and J by 4 bases, 4 bases remained unmatched. The CDR3 is made up of 14 amino acids. Germline V CDR1 and CDR2: MNHEY, SMNVEV (reference sequence). CDR3 sequence: CASSFSGQGTEAFF. CDR3 coding DNA: TGTGCCAGCAGTTTCTCCGGACAGGGCACTGAAGCTTTCTTT.

The chain uses TRBV4-3 and TRBJ2-3, with 12 bases fitting TRBD2. The CDR3 has 18 residues. V was pared by 3 bases and J by 4 bases, with 11 bases of the junction left unmatched. Germline values: CDR1 LGHNA, CDR2 YSLEER. The CDR3 DNA sequence: TGCGCCAGCAGCCAGGCTAACCTAGCGGGGGGGAGGGCAGATACGCAGTATTTT. Translated, it gives CASSQANLAGGRADTQYF.

V and J are TRBV30 and TRBJ1-1; D is unresolved. CDR1 and CDR2 from the germline V gene are GTSNPN and SVGIG (reference sequence). The CDR3 is 16 amino acids. V gave up 0 bases and J gave up 0 bases, with 14 bases separating them. CDR3 nucleotides: TGTGCCTGGAGTGTACGGTCAGGAAGGATGAACACTGAAGCTTTCTTT. It specifies CAWSVRSGRMNTEAFF.

This rearrangement joins TRBV30 to TRBJ2-1, with 11 positions matching TRBD2. Germline V gene lookup returns CDR1 GTSNPN and CDR2 SVGIG (reference sequence). The CDR3 covers 20 residues. Trimming took 0 bases from V and 3 from J; bases not matched to a gene: 16. The CDR3 bases are TGTGCCTGGAGTGTTTTGCTAGCGGGGGGAACCGCAATAAACTACAATGAGCAGTTCTTC. Encoded protein: CAWSVLLAGGTAINYNEQFF. Complete variable domain (other parts from reference TRBV30 and TRBJ2-1): SQTIHQWPATLVQPVGSPLSLECTVEGTSNPNLYWYRQAAGRGLQLLFYSVGIGQISSEVPQNLSASRPQDRQFILSSKKLLLSDSGFYLCAWSVLLAGGTAINYNEQFFGPGTRLTVL.

This chain connects TRBV9 to TRBJ2-5, with D perhaps TRBD1 (5 bases). The CDR3 sequence is 16 residues long. Germline CDR1 reads SGDLS; CDR2 reads YYNGEE. V lost 1 base and J 4 bases, leaving 17 bases between the germline ends. The CDR3 region has the DNA TGTGCCAGCAGCGTATTGGGTGGGGAAAGGGGAGAGACCCAGTACTTC. Translated: CASSVLGGERGETQYF.